This note documents a single TCR beta chain sequence. What it binds is not known. CDR3 length: 15 amino acids. Germline-derived CDR1 and CDR2 are SEHNR and FQNEAQ (reference sequence). Trimming removed 4 bases at V and 4 bases at J, with 16 bases between. The sample originates from a study of shared clonotypes between healthy human individuals. Once extracted for a subset, genomic DNA was divided evenly among several immunoSEQ plates. TCRdb keeps only in-frame clones here, not all; method: immunoSEQ multiplex PCR. The table lists millions of clones, approximately 94% of them singletons. Broader study findings: For sorted subsets, rarefaction showed incomplete sequencing despite large depth.

This receptor was obtained from a young man in good health. V gene TRBV7-9 combines with J gene TRBJ2-5; a possible D gene is TRBD1 (5 bases). Sequenced: naive CD4+ T cells sorted from blood. Sample subset: CD45RA+ positively selected. The CDR3 loop is CASSSRAKGIETQYF. DNA for the CDR3: TGTGCCAGCAGCTCAAGAGCGAAGGGGATAGAGACCCAGTACTTC.